The next 19 T cell receptor beta chains were all read from a single sample in a study of blood T cell repertoires in COVID-19. Profiled with immunoSEQ multiplex PCR; TCRdb holds only in-frame clones, not every one. The sample yields around 350,000 clones, about 88% seen once. The source material was peripheral blood. The receptors were sampled from a human donor in a cohort sampled during active COVID-19.

The chain couples TRBV7-2 to TRBJ1-1, with D possibly TRBD1 on 5 matching bases. Germline CDR1 is SGHTA and CDR2 is FQGNSA. Deletions cut 1 base from V and 10 bases from J, with 13 bases between. This CDR3 region has 13 residues. The CDR3 DNA is TGTGCCAGCAGCTTAGGCAGGGTGGGGGGAGCTTTCTTT. Translated, it gives CASSLGRVGGAFF.

The chain has TRBV7-9 and TRBJ1-2, with D unclear. The germline CDR1 and CDR2 sequences are SEHNR and FQNEAQ (reference sequence). The length of the CDR3 is 14 residues. V lost 5 bases and J 6 bases, leaving 16 bases between the germline ends. The CDR3 sequence is CASSQATRIDGYTF. Here the CDR3 DNA reads TGTGCCAGCAGCCAGGCCACTCGAATCGATGGCTACACCTTC.

The CDR3 reads CASSQNPSGGATFYEQYF. DNA for the CDR3: TGTGCCAGCAGTCAAAACCCTTCCGGGGGGGCCACATTCTACGAGCAGTACTTC. The rearrangement uses TRBV5-5 and TRBJ2-7, with 8 bases identical to TRBD2. This CDR3 has 18 amino acids. Germline V gene lookup returns CDR1 SGHKS and CDR2 YYEKEE (reference sequence). With V trimmed by 5 bases and J by 3 bases, 19 bases remained unmatched.

The V gene is TRBV10-3, the J gene TRBJ1-1, with 9 bases identical to TRBD1. This CDR3 is built from 16 residues. V shed 3 bases, J shed 5 bases, and the junction held 10 bases outside the gene matches. Germline values: CDR1 ENHRY, CDR2 SYGVKD. The CDR3 coding sequence is TGTGCCATCAGTGACTCAAAGACAGGGGGTCGAACTGAAGCTTTCTTT. It encodes CAISDSKTGGRTEAFF.

The V gene is TRBV10-3, the J gene TRBJ2-2; TRBD1 aligns across 8 bases. CDR3 size: 16 residues. Germline CDR1 is ENHRY and CDR2 is SYGVKD. With V trimmed by 4 bases and J by 6 bases, 10 bases remained unmatched. In DNA, the CDR3 is TGTGCCATCAGTGGCGCGCACAGGGGGGTGCCCGGGGAGCTGTTTTTT. Residues: CAISGAHRGVPGELFF.

V gene TRBV5-1 combines with J gene TRBJ2-7; 7 bases line up with TRBD1. The CDR3 length is 14 residues. From germline, CDR1 is SGHRS and CDR2 YFSETQ. The V and J ends lost 4 bases and 4 bases, in that order; junction bases with no gene match: 8. The CDR3 region is CASSQTGTAYEQYF. Written as DNA, the CDR3 is TGCGCCAGCAGCCAGACCGGGACAGCTTACGAGCAGTACTTC. The variable domain in full, with the rest retrieved from reference TRBV5-1 and TRBJ2-7, is KAGVTQTPRYLIKTRGQQVTLSCSPISGHRSVSWYQQTPGQGLQFLFEYFSETQRNKGNFPGRFSGRQFSNSRSEMNVSTLELGDSALYLCASSQTGTAYEQYFGPGTRLTVT.

Worth noting for this clone: Other DNA variants within this sample encode the same CDR3. This chain links TRBV7-3 with TRBJ2-7; D ambiguous. The ends were cut back, 5 bases at V and 1 base at J, with 9 bases in the middle. CDR1 and CDR2 (germline): SGHTA, FQGTGA. The CDR3 has 13 residues. The CDR3 sequence: CASSLGPSYEQYF. The DNA for the CDR3 is TGTGCCAGCAGCCTTGGGCCTTCCTACGAGCAGTACTTC.

J is TRBJ2-5 and V is TRBV7-9, with a tentative D call TRBD2 (6 bases). The CDR3 extends over 15 amino acids. The germline V gene has CDR1 SEHNR and CDR2 FQNEAQ (reference sequence). Trimming took 3 bases from V and 2 from J, leaving 13 bases between them. The CDR3, as DNA: TGTGCCAGCAGCTTCGGCGGGACTCTACAAGAGACCCAGTACTTC. Protein: CASSFGGTLQETQYF.

The DNA of the CDR3 is TGCGCCAGCAGCTTAGGAGGGGATGCGGTGAACACTGAAGCTTTCTTT. Protein sequence: CASSLGGDAVNTEAFF. This chain uses TRBV5-1 with TRBJ1-1; weak D call: TRBD1 (5 bases). The ends were cut back, 2 bases at V and 0 bases at J, with 14 bases in the middle. This CDR3 region has 16 residues. The germline gives CDR1 SGHRS, CDR2 YFSETQ.

This sequence joins TRBV6-6 and TRBJ2-1; unclear D gene. The germline V and J ends were trimmed by 2 bases and 2 bases, with 10 bases remaining between them. The CDR3 runs 15 residues. Germline-derived CDR1 and CDR2 are MNHNY and SVGAGI (reference sequence). The chain's CDR3 is CASSYGLLAYNEQFF. The DNA for the CDR3 is TGTGCCAGCAGTTACGGGCTTCTTGCCTACAATGAGCAGTTCTTC.

The gene calls are TRBV7-8 and TRBJ2-5; unclear D gene. V was trimmed by 6 bases and J by 5 bases, leaving 7 bases between them. The CDR3 runs to 11 residues. CDR1 and CDR2 (germline): SGHVS, FQNEAQ. The CDR3 DNA follows: TGTGCCAGCAGACTACACGAGACCCAGTACTTC. It codes for CASRLHETQYF.

The chain uses TRBV18 and TRBJ2-5, with D possibly TRBD1 on 5 matching bases. Germline V CDR1 and CDR2: KGHSH, LQKENI. Trimming took off 6 bases at V and 5 bases at J, with 13 bases between the two ends. The CDR3 contains 13 residues. The CDR3 DNA sequence: TGTGCCAGCTCTCCAGCAGGGTTGGAGACCCAGTACTTC. Its translation is CASSPAGLETQYF.

The rearrangement joins TRBV11-2 to TRBJ2-1; 10 positions agree with TRBD1. Trimming took 5 bases from V and 0 from J; bases not matched to a gene: 7. CDR1 SGHAT and CDR2 FQNNGV come from the germline V gene. The CDR3 contains 17 residues. The CDR3 sequence: CASSPGDRGSSYNEQFF. The CDR3 nucleotides read TGTGCCAGCAGCCCAGGGGACAGGGGAAGCTCCTACAATGAGCAGTTCTTC.

The J gene is TRBJ1-2, the V gene TRBV19, with TRBD1 matching 7 bases. The CDR3 consists of 14 residues. Germline CDR1 is LNHDA and CDR2 is SQIVND (reference sequence). The junction had 8 bases not matched to a gene; V was cut back by 5 bases and J by 5 bases. CDR3 sequence reads: CASSPPGQTYGYTF. The CDR3, as DNA: TGTGCCAGTAGTCCTCCGGGACAGACATATGGCTACACCTTC.

In the case of this clone: The junction departs from germline at one end; a sequencing error may be responsible. CDR3 sequence: CTSSDVAGRVYEQYF. The CDR3 coding sequence is TGTACCAGCAGTGATGTAGCGGGAAGGGTTTACGAGCAGTACTTC. The chain is built from TRBV2 and TRBJ2-7, with 8 bases lining up with TRBD2. Germline V gene sequence: CDR1 SNHLY, CDR2 FYNNEI. This CDR3 has 15 amino acids. Combining the CDR3 with reference TRBV2 and TRBJ2-7 gives the whole variable domain EPEVTQTPSHQVTQMGQEVILRCVPISNHLYFYWYRQILGQKVEFLVSFYNNEISEKSEIFDDQFSVERPDGSNFTLKIRSTKLEDSAMYFCTSSDVAGRVYEQYFGPGTRLTVT.

This clone occurred many times. This chain joins TRBV7-9 and TRBJ2-7; 11 bases agree with TRBD1. With V trimmed by 5 bases and J by 5 bases, 11 bases remained unmatched. CDR1 is SEHNR and CDR2 is FQNEAQ in the germline V gene (reference sequence). CDR3 length equals 16 residues. This CDR3 is CASSDPGTGGFNEQYF. The CDR3 region has the DNA TGTGCCAGCAGCGATCCCGGGACAGGGGGATTCAACGAGCAGTACTTC.

This clone was recorded once. This chain connects TRBV20-1 to TRBJ1-2; D gene ambiguous. The CDR3 is made up of 14 amino acids. Deletions cut 3 bases from V and 8 bases from J, with 19 bases between. Germline CDR1 and CDR2: DFQATT and SNEGSKA (reference sequence). The CDR3 is CSASGPLWAGGYTF. As DNA, the CDR3 is TGCAGTGCTAGTGGGCCCCTGTGGGCAGGCGGCTACACCTTC.

The V call is TRBV6-5, the J call TRBJ2-2; D perhaps matches TRBD1 (5 bases). Germline CDR1 reads MNHEY; CDR2 reads SVGAGI. V lost 0 bases to trimming and J lost 4 bases, with 9 bases between them. The CDR3 is 15 amino acids. In DNA, the CDR3 is TGTGCCAGCAGTTACTCTTTAAGGGGCACCGGGGAGCTGTTTTTT. This codes for CASSYSLRGTGELFF.

The rearrangement uses TRBV25-1 and TRBJ2-7, with TRBD1 matching over 7 bases. Germline V gene sequence: CDR1 MGHDK, CDR2 SYGVNS. The CDR3 has 13 residues. The V gene end was trimmed by 8 bases and the J gene end by 2 bases; junction bases not matched to a gene: 6. The CDR3 protein is CASSLTGPYEQYF. CDR3 sequence (DNA): TGTGCCAGCTCACTGACAGGGCCCTACGAGCAGTACTTC.